This is a list of T cell receptor beta chains from one sample in a study of CD8 T cells in ankylosing spondylitis. A single record per CDR3 protein comes from TCRdb applying MiXCR to the 5' RACE reads. The sample records 200,000 to 300,000 distinct CDR3 sequences, roughly a tenth being singletons. Source material: blood, either unsorted or a sorted T cell fraction (not recorded which). The receptors originated from a male donor with ankylosing spondylitis or in good health (not recorded which). Both conserved end residues are part of each CDR3. The order of the fields is J gene, D gene, CDR3 length, clone size, V gene, CDR3 DNA, CDR3 protein. A D gene is named only where the DNA matches it firmly. Not every row has a clone size; where given, it reads once, few, many or a size class.

J: TRBJ2-7
D: .
length: 14
size: many
V: TRBV12-3/TRBV12-4
DNA: TGTGCCAGCGGAAGTGGGAACAGGGCCTACGAGCAGTACTTC
CDR3: CASGSGNRAYEQYF

J: TRBJ1-2
D: .
length: 12
size: many
V: TRBV5-1
DNA: TGCGCCAGCAGCTTCGTGGGGAAGGGCTACACCTTC
CDR3: CASSFVGKGYTF

J: TRBJ2-5
D: .
length: 13
size: .
V: TRBV18
DNA: TGTGCCAGCTCGGGGGGCTTAGACGAGACCCAGTACTTC
CDR3: CASSGGLDETQYF

J: TRBJ1-1
D: .
length: 15
size: .
V: TRBV21-1
DNA: TGTGCCAGCAGCAAAGGCGGGACGGAGAACACTGAAGCTTTCTTT
CDR3: CASSKGGTENTEAFF

J: TRBJ1-1
D: .
length: 12
size: many
V: TRBV20-1
DNA: TGCAGTGCTAGAGTACCAGGATCTGAAGCTTTCTTT
CDR3: CSARVPGSEAFF

J: TRBJ2-1
D: .
length: 17
size: many
V: TRBV5-6
DNA: TGTGCCAGCAGCCTGTTGAGGGGGGGGAGCTCCTACAATGAGCAGTTCTTC
CDR3: CASSLLRGGSSYNEQFF

J: TRBJ2-3
D: TRBD2
length: 17
size: many
V: TRBV20-1
DNA: TGCAGTGCTAGAGATCGGACTAGCGGGTCTAGCACAGATACGCAGTATTTT
CDR3: CSARDRTSGSSTDTQYF

J: TRBJ2-3
D: TRBD2
length: 17
size: .
V: TRBV7-2
DNA: TGTGCCAACAGCAAACCTTGGCGGGAGGGCCACGCAGATACGCAGTATTTT
CDR3: CANSKPWREGHADTQYF

J: TRBJ2-2
D: TRBD1
length: 16
size: many
V: TRBV5-1
DNA: TGCGCCAGCAGATTGACAGGGGGCGCGGACACCGGGGAGCTGTTTTTT
CDR3: CASRLTGGADTGELFF

J: TRBJ2-3
D: TRBD2
length: 15
size: many
V: TRBV29-1
DNA: TGCAGCGTTGAAGGCCAGCGGGGGGCCACAGATACGCAGTATTTT
CDR3: CSVEGQRGATDTQYF

J: TRBJ2-2
D: TRBD2
length: 21
size: many
V: TRBV6-2/TRBV6-3
DNA: TGTGCCAGCAGTTACCTTTTTCCGGGACTAGCGGGAGGGGGCGACACCGGGGAGCTGTTTTTT
CDR3: CASSYLFPGLAGGGDTGELFF

J: TRBJ2-5
D: TRBD2
length: 13
size: many
V: TRBV10-3
DNA: TGTGCCACTGCCGTGAGGGAGGGGGAGACCCAGTACTTC
CDR3: CATAVREGETQYF

J: TRBJ1-6
D: .
length: 17
size: many
V: TRBV4-2
DNA: TGTGCCAGCAGCCAAGATGACTCGAGCTCCTATAATTCACCCCTCCACTTT
CDR3: CASSQDDSSSYNSPLHF

J: TRBJ2-7
D: TRBD1
length: 15
size: .
V: TRBV7-2
DNA: TGTGCCAGCAGTTTTCCCGGGACAGGGGCCTACGAGCAGTACTTC
CDR3: CASSFPGTGAYEQYF

J: TRBJ2-3
D: .
length: 15
size: many
V: TRBV4-2
DNA: TGTGCCAGCAGCCAAGATCGGACTAGCACAGATACGCAGTATTTT
CDR3: CASSQDRTSTDTQYF

J: TRBJ2-5
D: .
length: 12
size: .
V: TRBV20-1
DNA: TGCAGTGCGAGAAGGCAGCAAGAGACCCAGTACTTC
CDR3: CSARRQQETQYF

J: TRBJ2-3
D: .
length: 14
size: few
V: TRBV19
DNA: TGTGCCAGTAGTATTCGCCTAGATAGGGATACGCAGTATTTT
CDR3: CASSIRLDRDTQYF

J: TRBJ1-5
D: .
length: 14
size: .
V: TRBV6-1
DNA: TGTGCCAGCAGTGTTGGGGGGGAAAATCAGCCCCAGCATTTT
CDR3: CASSVGGENQPQHF

J: TRBJ2-2
D: TRBD2
length: 16
size: many
V: TRBV4-1
DNA: TGCGCCAGCAGTCCTAGCCCGACTAGCGGCACCGGGGAGCTGTTTTTT
CDR3: CASSPSPTSGTGELFF

J: TRBJ1-1
D: .
length: 13
size: many
V: TRBV5-1
DNA: TGCGCCAGCAGCTTGGCTGGGGTCACTGAAGCTTTCTTT
CDR3: CASSLAGVTEAFF

J: TRBJ1-2
D: .
length: 10
size: few
V: TRBV6-1
DNA: TGTGCCAGCACAGGCTATGGCTACACCTTC
CDR3: CASTGYGYTF

J: TRBJ2-2
D: .
length: 15
size: many
V: TRBV5-1
DNA: TGCGCCAGCAAAGAAGGCTTTCCAACAGGCGGGGAGCTGTTTTTT
CDR3: CASKEGFPTGGELFF

J: TRBJ2-4
D: .
length: 13
size: few
V: TRBV6-2/TRBV6-3
DNA: TGTGCCAGCAGTTATAACATTAAAAACATTCAGTACTTC
CDR3: CASSYNIKNIQYF

J: TRBJ1-6
D: .
length: 14
size: many
V: TRBV3-1
DNA: TGTGCCAGCAGCCGTTTGGGGGGGGAATCACCCCTCCACTTT
CDR3: CASSRLGGESPLHF

J: TRBJ1-1
D: .
length: 12
size: many
V: TRBV7-9
DNA: TGTGCCAGCTTAAACTCGGACACTGAAGCTTTCTTT
CDR3: CASLNSDTEAFF

J: TRBJ2-1
D: .
length: 17
size: many
V: TRBV21-1
DNA: TGTGCCAGCAGCAAAGGGGGGCAGAGCCAGTACTACAATGAGCAGTTCTTC
CDR3: CASSKGGQSQYYNEQFF

J: TRBJ2-2
D: TRBD1
length: 15
size: many
V: TRBV24-1
DNA: TGTGCCACCAGTTCTACAGGGGGCCGGACCGGGGAGCTGTTTTTT
CDR3: CATSSTGGRTGELFF

J: TRBJ1-1
D: .
length: 12
size: many
V: TRBV10-3
DNA: TGTGCCACCGGGGTCCGGAACACTGAAGCTTTCTTT
CDR3: CATGVRNTEAFF

J: TRBJ2-1
D: .
length: 16
size: .
V: TRBV7-9
DNA: TGTGCCAGCAGCTTGATGGACACTAGCCCCTACAATGAGCAGTTCTTC
CDR3: CASSLMDTSPYNEQFF

J: TRBJ1-3
D: .
length: 14
size: many
V: TRBV12-3/TRBV12-4
DNA: TGTGCCAGCAGCCGGGGAGATCTTGGAAACACCATATATTTT
CDR3: CASSRGDLGNTIYF

J: TRBJ1-1
D: .
length: 14
size: .
V: TRBV7-2
DNA: TGTGCCAGCAGCTTAGGGAGGGGTGGCACTGAAGCTTTCTTT
CDR3: CASSLGRGGTEAFF

J: TRBJ1-1
D: .
length: 11
size: many
V: TRBV7-9
DNA: TGTGCCAGCAGCCGGAGTAGTGGAGCTTTCTTT
CDR3: CASSRSSGAFF

J: TRBJ2-3
D: TRBD2
length: 16
size: .
V: TRBV5-4
DNA: TGTGCCAGCAGCTTGGGGCTAGCGGGGGGGCGAGATACGCAGTATTTT
CDR3: CASSLGLAGGRDTQYF